Below, 13 T cell receptor beta chains from the same sample are listed, as sequenced in a study of T-cell memory formation after mild COVID-19 (dated by TCRdb to the early 2020s). Library generation was performed with 5' RACE. Instrument used: Illumina NovaSeq 6000. Using fastp at Q25 and MiXCR, TCRdb reprocessed the public reads and kept productive beta chains. Here each entry gathers all rows of one CDR3 protein and keeps the most common genes and DNA. The sample table lists some 340,000 distinct CDR3 sequences, roughly 13% of them with a count of one. About 21% of the sample is in the top ten clones. The specimen sequenced was PBMCs or a T cell subset sorted from them (not recorded which). The source of these receptors is a man aged 18-30 years who had mild COVID-19 (a few samples of this study predate the infection). The sample titles of this study are shuffled in the database, so cell type and time point are left out; the donor was told from shared clones.

This clonotype was observed a few times. CDR3 bases: TGCGCCAGCAGCCCGGGGGGACTGCACGAGCAGTACTTC. Amino acid sequence: CASSPGGLHEQYF. The rearrangement uses TRBV5-1 and TRBJ2-7, with TRBD2 identical over 7 bases. The CDR3 spans 13 residues. With 4 bases clipped from V and 5 bases from J, the junction kept 6 bases outside the gene matches. The germline V gene has CDR1 SGHRS and CDR2 YFSETQ.

This clonotype was counted only a few times. The rearrangement uses TRBV20-1 and TRBJ2-5; tentatively, D is TRBD1 or TRBD2 (6 bases each). Germline assignment: CDR1 DFQATT and CDR2 SNEGSKA (reference sequence). CDR3 length: 12 residues. Between the trimmed V and J ends, which lost 6 bases and 3 bases, there was a span of 11 bases. Here the CDR3 DNA reads TGCAGTGCCAGTAGGGGGGAAGAGACCCAGTACTTC. This translates into CSASRGEETQYF.

The J gene is TRBJ1-1, the V gene TRBV12-3 or TRBV12-4, with D unresolved. CDR3 length: 14 amino acids. V lost 2 bases to trimming and J lost 6 bases, with 13 bases between them. The CDR3 nucleotides are TGTGCCAGCAGTTTATGGGGTATCGACCCTGAAGCTTTCTTT. It yields the protein CASSLWGIDPEAFF.

This clonotype came up a few times. The chain joins TRBV5-6 to TRBJ2-3; D might be TRBD2 (7 bases). The CDR3 has 15 residues. V gave up 2 bases and J gave up 3 bases, with 13 bases separating them. Germline V gene sequence: CDR1 SGHDT, CDR2 YYEEEE. The CDR3 nucleotides read TGTGCCAGCAGCTTCGACAGGCGGGGGACAGATACGCAGTATTTT. Its protein product is CASSFDRRGTDTQYF.

This clonotype has just a few counts. The chain uses TRBV7-9 and TRBJ2-1, with 9 bases fitting TRBD2. J was trimmed by 1 base and V by 1 base; bases with no gene match: 5. The CDR3 is 17 amino acids. The germline V gene has CDR1 SEHNR and CDR2 FQNEAQ (reference sequence). The CDR3 DNA reads TGTGCCAGCAGCTTAGATCCTAGCGGGGTATCCTACAATGAGCAGTTCTTC. This gives the protein CASSLDPSGVSYNEQFF.

This clonotype was detected only a few times. This chain uses TRBV2 with TRBJ1-4, with 10 bases matching TRBD1. V trimming: 8 bases; J trimming: 7 bases; junction bases outside the gene matches: 1. Germline-derived CDR1 and CDR2 are SNHLY and FYNNEI. The CDR3 runs to 12 residues. The CDR3 region is CASGQGVEKLFF. For the CDR3, the DNA is TGTGCCAGCGGACAGGGGGTTGAAAAACTGTTTTTT.

The V call is TRBV7-2, the J call TRBJ2-3; D is possibly TRBD1 or TRBD2 (5 bases each). The CDR3 length is 15 residues. Germline V gives CDR1 SGHTA, CDR2 FQGNSA. Between the trimmed V and J ends, which lost 4 bases and 2 bases, there was a span of 13 bases. For the CDR3, the DNA is TGTGCCAGCAGCTATAGCCCGGGGACCACAGATACGCAGTATTTT. It specifies CASSYSPGTTDTQYF.

This clonotype was counted many times. The gene calls are TRBV5-1 and TRBJ2-1; 7 bases are shared with TRBD2. Per the germline V gene, CDR1 is SGHRS and CDR2 is YFSETQ. V shed 4 bases and J 2 bases; nucleotides not matched to a gene: 3. This CDR3 has 14 residues. The CDR3 sequence is CASSPGTTYNEQFF. CDR3 nucleotide sequence: TGCGCCAGCAGCCCCGGGACTACCTACAATGAGCAGTTCTTC.

The chain employs TRBV20-1 and TRBJ2-7; 11 nucleotides match TRBD2. Looked up from germline, CDR1 is DFQATT and CDR2 is SNEGSKA (reference sequence). Trimming took 3 bases from V and 4 from J; bases not matched to a gene: 17. The CDR3 is made up of 18 amino acids. This CDR3 is CSASNRLAGGVSSYEQYV. CDR3 nucleotides: TGCAGTGCTAGTAATCGTCTAGCGGGGGGCGTATCCTCATACGAGCAGTACGTC.

This clonotype showed up just a few times. The chain joins TRBV18 to TRBJ2-3; D is undetermined. The CDR3 loop spans 15 amino acids. V lost 3 bases to trimming and J lost 1 base, with 11 bases between them. CDR1 is KGHSH and CDR2 is LQKENI in the germline V gene. CDR3 bases: TGTGCCAGCTCACCGAGCAGTCTCCGCACAGATACGCAGTATTTT. Translation: CASSPSSLRTDTQYF. The full variable domain, in which reference TRBV18 and TRBJ2-3 provide the parts outside the CDR3, is NAGVMQNPRHLVRRRGQEARLRCSPMKGHSHVYWYRQLPEEGLKFMVYLQKENIIDESGMPKERFSAEFPKEGPSILRIQQVVRGDSAAYFCASSPSSLRTDTQYFGPGTRLTVL.

This clonotype was counted a few times. The V call is TRBV5-1, the J call TRBJ2-3, with 8 bases lining up with TRBD2. J gave up 3 bases and V 4 bases, and 7 bases lay outside the gene matches. Per the germline V gene, CDR1 is SGHRS and CDR2 is YFSETQ. This CDR3 has 15 amino acids. The CDR3 sequence is CASSDSGASTDTQYF. The CDR3 nucleotides are TGCGCCAGCAGCGATAGCGGGGCTTCGACAGATACGCAGTATTTT. The entire variable domain, with the rest obtained from reference TRBV5-1 and TRBJ2-3, is as follows: KAGVTQTPRYLIKTRGQQVTLSCSPISGHRSVSWYQQTPGQGLQFLFEYFSETQRNKGNFPGRFSGRQFSNSRSEMNVSTLELGDSALYLCASSDSGASTDTQYFGPGTRLTVL.

This clonotype has ten or more counts. This chain links TRBV11-2 with TRBJ2-4; TRBD1 is a possible D gene (6 bases). Trimming pared 6 bases from V and 5 bases from J, leaving 11 bases between. Germline CDR1 is SGHAT and CDR2 is FQNNGV. The CDR3 runs to 13 residues. This chain's CDR3 is CASSPGQENIQYF. The CDR3 nucleotides are TGTGCCAGCAGTCCGGGACAAGAAAACATTCAGTACTTC.

V gene TRBV7-9 combines with J gene TRBJ2-6, with 8 positions matching TRBD1. Losses at the gene ends were 5 bases for V and 2 bases for J; bases not matched to a gene: 5. The germline CDR1 and CDR2 sequences are SEHNR and FQNEAQ (reference sequence). The CDR3 sequence is 16 residues long. CDR3 nucleotide sequence: TGTGCCAGCAGCCGGGGGACAGGCGCTGGGGCCAACGTCCTGACTTTC. Amino acids: CASSRGTGAGANVLTF. Full variable domain (remainder filled in from reference TRBV7-9 and TRBJ2-6): DTGVSQNPRHKITKRGQNVTFRCDPISEHNRLYWYRQTLGQGPEFLTYFQNEAQLEKSRLLSDRFSAERPKGSFSTLEIQRTEQGDSAMYLCASSRGTGAGANVLTFGAGSRLTVL.